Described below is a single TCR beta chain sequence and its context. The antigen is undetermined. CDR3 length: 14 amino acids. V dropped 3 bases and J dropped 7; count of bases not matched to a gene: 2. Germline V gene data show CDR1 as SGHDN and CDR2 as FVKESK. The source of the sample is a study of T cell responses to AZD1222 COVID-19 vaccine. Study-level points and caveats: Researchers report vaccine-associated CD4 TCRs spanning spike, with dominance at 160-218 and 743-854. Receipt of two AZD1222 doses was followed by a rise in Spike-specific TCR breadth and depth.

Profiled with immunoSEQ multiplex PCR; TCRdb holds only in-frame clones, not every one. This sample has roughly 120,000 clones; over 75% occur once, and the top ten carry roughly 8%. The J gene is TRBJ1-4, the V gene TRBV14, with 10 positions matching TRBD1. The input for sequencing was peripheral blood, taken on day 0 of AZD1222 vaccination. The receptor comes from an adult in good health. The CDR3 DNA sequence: TGTGCCAGCAGCCAGACAGGGGGCGGTGAAAAACTGTTTTTT. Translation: CASSQTGGGEKLFF.